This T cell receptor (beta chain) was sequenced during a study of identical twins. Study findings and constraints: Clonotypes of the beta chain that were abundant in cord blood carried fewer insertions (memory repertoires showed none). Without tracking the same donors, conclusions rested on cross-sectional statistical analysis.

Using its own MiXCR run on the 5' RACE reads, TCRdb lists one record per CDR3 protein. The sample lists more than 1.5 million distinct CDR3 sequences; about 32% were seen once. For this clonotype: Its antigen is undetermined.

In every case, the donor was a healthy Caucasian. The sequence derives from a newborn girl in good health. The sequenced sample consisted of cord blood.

In DNA, the CDR3 is TGCAGCGTTGGGCGACAGGCGGGCACTGAAGCTTTCTTT. Its protein is CSVGRQAGTEAFF. The rearrangement joins TRBV29-1 to TRBJ1-1, with D perhaps TRBD1 (6 bases). The V end was cut by 4 bases, the J end by 4 bases, with 13 bases between. Per germline, CDR1 SQVTM and CDR2 ANQGSEA. This CDR3 is built from 13 residues. The full variable domain, with the rest looked up from reference TRBV29-1 and TRBJ1-1, is SAVISQKPSRDICQRGTSLTIQCQVDSQVTMMFWYRQQPGQSLTLIATANQGSEATYESGFVIDKFPISRPNLTFSTLTVSNMSPEDSSIYLCSVGRQAGTEAFFGQGTRLTVV.